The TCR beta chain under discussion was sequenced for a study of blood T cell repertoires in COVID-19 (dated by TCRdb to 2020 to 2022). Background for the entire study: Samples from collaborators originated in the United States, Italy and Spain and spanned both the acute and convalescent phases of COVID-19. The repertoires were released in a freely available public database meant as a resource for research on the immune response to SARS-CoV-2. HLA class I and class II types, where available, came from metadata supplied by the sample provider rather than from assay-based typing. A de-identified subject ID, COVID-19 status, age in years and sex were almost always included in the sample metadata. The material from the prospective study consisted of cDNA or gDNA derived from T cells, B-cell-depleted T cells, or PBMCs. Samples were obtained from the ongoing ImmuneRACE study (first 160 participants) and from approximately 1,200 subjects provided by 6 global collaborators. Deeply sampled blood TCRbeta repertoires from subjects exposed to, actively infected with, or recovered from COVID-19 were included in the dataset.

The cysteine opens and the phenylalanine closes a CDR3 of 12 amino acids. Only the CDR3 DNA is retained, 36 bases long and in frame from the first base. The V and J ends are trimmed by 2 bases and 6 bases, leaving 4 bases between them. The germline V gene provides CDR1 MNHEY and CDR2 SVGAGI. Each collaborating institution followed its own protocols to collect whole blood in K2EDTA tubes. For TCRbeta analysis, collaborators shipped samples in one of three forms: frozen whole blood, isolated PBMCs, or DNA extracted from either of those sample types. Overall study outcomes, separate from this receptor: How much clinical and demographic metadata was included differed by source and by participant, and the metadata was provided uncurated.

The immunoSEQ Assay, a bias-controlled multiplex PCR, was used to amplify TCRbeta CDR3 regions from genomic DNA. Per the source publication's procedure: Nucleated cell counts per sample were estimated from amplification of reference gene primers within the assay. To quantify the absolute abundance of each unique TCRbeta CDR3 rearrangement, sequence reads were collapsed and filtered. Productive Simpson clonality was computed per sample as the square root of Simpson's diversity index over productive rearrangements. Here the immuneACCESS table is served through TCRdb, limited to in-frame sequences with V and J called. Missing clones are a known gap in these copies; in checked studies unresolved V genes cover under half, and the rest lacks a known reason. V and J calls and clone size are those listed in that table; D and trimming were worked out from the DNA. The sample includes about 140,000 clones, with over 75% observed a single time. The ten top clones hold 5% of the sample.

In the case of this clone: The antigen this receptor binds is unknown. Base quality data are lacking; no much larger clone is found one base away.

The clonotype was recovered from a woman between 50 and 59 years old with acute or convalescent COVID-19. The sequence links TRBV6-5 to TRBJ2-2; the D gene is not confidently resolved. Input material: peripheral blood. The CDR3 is CASSYAAGELFF. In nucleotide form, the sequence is TGTGCCAGCAGTTACGCAGCCGGGGAGCTGTTTTTT.